These 18 T cell receptor beta chains share one sample of origin, sequenced in a study of blood T cells in healthy people across ages. The use of a sample-barcoded 5' primer and a J-beta primer mix characterized a second PCR of about 7 to 12 cycles. TCRdb reprocessed the 5' RACE reads with MiXCR, giving one entry per CDR3 protein. In the table there are roughly 700,000 distinct CDR3 sequences, roughly 32% of which are singletons. Sequenced sample: blood. The receptor set was obtained from a woman at least 80 years old in good health.

Turning to this clonotype: This may be a read error, as it is one base from a much larger clone. The V and J genes are TRBV2 and TRBJ2-5; D is perhaps TRBD1 or TRBD2 (5 bases each). The CDR3 length is 14 residues. Trimming took off 2 bases at V and 11 bases at J, with 18 bases between the two ends. In germline, CDR1 is SNHLY, CDR2 FYNNEI. CDR3 region: CASSETDTVGEQYF. CDR3 nucleotide sequence: TGTGCCAGCAGTGAAACGGACACGGTCGGGGAGCAGTACTTC.

A note on this clonotype: At one boundary the junction diverges from the germline segment, which might be a read error. The chain employs TRBV2 and TRBJ1-1; the D gene is possibly TRBD1 (6 bases). The V gene's germline CDR1 is SNHLY and CDR2 FYNNEI. This CDR3 region has 15 residues. For the CDR3, the DNA is TGTGCCCGCAGTGAAATGGGATCGAGGGGGACTGAAGCTTTCTTT. It yields the protein CARSEMGSRGTEAFF.

This clonotype came up many times. In nucleotides, the CDR3 is TGTGCCAGCAGCCACGGACTAGCGGGGGGTTCAGAGACCCAGTACTTC. Translation: CASSHGLAGGSETQYF. The chain has TRBV3-1 and TRBJ2-5; 14 positions match TRBD2. The ends lost 3 bases at V and 4 bases at J; junction bases unmatched: 4. CDR1 and CDR2 (germline): LGHDT, YNNKEL (reference sequence). The CDR3 is 16 residues long.

This clonotype was counted ten times or more. CDR3 loop: CSARSQRSQPQHF. CDR3 nucleotides: TGCAGTGCTAGAAGTCAGAGGTCTCAGCCCCAGCATTTT. This rearrangement joins TRBV20-1 to TRBJ1-5, with D unclear. The germline gives CDR1 DFQATT, CDR2 SNEGSKA (reference sequence). Deletions cut 2 bases from V and 6 bases from J, with 11 bases between. The CDR3 sequence is 13 residues long.

This clonotype showed up many times. The chain links TRBV4-1 to TRBJ2-6; possibly TRBD2 for D (5 bases). In germline, CDR1 is MGHRA, CDR2 YSYEKL. V shed 1 base and J shed 4 bases, with 14 bases lying between them. This CDR3 region has 17 residues. CDR3 amino acids: CASSQALLSGGANVLTF. CDR3 nucleotides: TGCGCCAGCAGCCAAGCTCTGTTATCGGGAGGGGCCAACGTCCTGACTTTC.

The table lists this clonotype with many counts. The genes are TRBV3-1 and TRBJ1-2; D is unclear. V was pared by 4 bases and J by 3 bases, with 15 bases between. The CDR3 totals 15 residues. Germline loops: CDR1 LGHDT, CDR2 YNNKEL (reference sequence). CDR3 nucleotide sequence: TGTGCCAGCAGCCGAGGAGTCAGTGAGGACTATGGCTACACCTTC. It encodes CASSRGVSEDYGYTF.

This clonotype has at least ten counts. This sequence joins TRBV27 and TRBJ1-2, with D maybe TRBD1 (5 bases). Germline V lookup: CDR1 MNHEY, CDR2 SMNVEV (reference sequence). The germline V and J ends were trimmed by 0 bases and 5 bases, with 13 bases remaining between them. This CDR3 is built from 15 residues. The CDR3 loop is CASSLSGPPFYGYTF. For the CDR3, the DNA is TGTGCCAGCAGTTTATCGGGGCCACCCTTTTATGGCTACACCTTC.

This clonotype was detected only once. The chain employs TRBV13 and TRBJ2-1, with D maybe TRBD2 (6 bases). Judging by the DNA end, TRBJ2-7 fits better; the J call may be wrong. The CDR3 runs 16 residues. Germline V gene lookup returns CDR1 PRHDT and CDR2 FYEKMQ (reference sequence). The CDR3 coding sequence is TGTGCCAGCAGCTTAGTTGCTAGCGCCTACTACAATGAGCAGTACTTC. It translates to CASSLVASAYYNEQYF.

This clonotype was observed at least ten times. The chain combines TRBV5-1 with TRBJ1-1; D remains unclear. CDR3 length: 14 amino acids. Trimming removed 1 base at V and 2 bases at J, with 9 bases between. CDR1 and CDR2 from the germline V gene are SGHRS and YFSETQ. CDR3 loop: CASSLNELNTEAFF. DNA of the CDR3: TGCGCCAGCAGCTTGAATGAACTTAACACTGAAGCTTTCTTT.

This clonotype was seen a few times. The J gene is TRBJ2-3, the V gene TRBV24-1; 9 positions agree with TRBD1. V lost 3 bases and J lost 2; bases outside the gene matches: 5. There are 16 residues in the CDR3. Germline V gene data show CDR1 as KGHDR and CDR2 as SFDVKD. CDR3 bases: TGTGCCACCAGTGATAGGGACAGGGATATCACAGATACGCAGTATTTT. Translated: CATSDRDRDITDTQYF.

Here the CDR3 reads CASSKRTPENLLHF. CDR3 sequence (DNA): TGTGCCAGTAGTAAAAGGACACCTGAAAATCTCCTCCACTTT. This chain joins TRBV19 and TRBJ1-6, with D perhaps matching TRBD1 (5 bases). Germline V gives CDR1 LNHDA, CDR2 SQIVND (reference sequence). The CDR3 contains 14 residues. Trimming took 4 bases from V and 15 from J, leaving 19 bases between them.

At least ten counts were recorded for this clonotype. The chain has TRBV6-5 and TRBJ2-7, with D maybe TRBD2 (5 bases). The V gene lost 6 bases and the J gene lost 0 bases, with 15 bases spanning the gap. The length of the CDR3 is 15 residues. Germline loops: CDR1 MNHEY, CDR2 SVGAGI. The CDR3 DNA follows: TGTGCCAGCAGCCCCGGGCGGGTCATCTCCTACGAGCAGTACTTC. Translated: CASSPGRVISYEQYF.

In regard to this clonotype: This may arise from a read error, as a much more abundant clone is one base away. J is TRBJ2-7 and V is TRBV5-6; a weak D match, TRBD1 (5 bases). CDR1 and CDR2 (germline): SGHDT, YYEEEE. The CDR3 has 13 amino acids. The CDR3 DNA follows: TGTGCCAGCACCCAAACAGGCTCCTACGGGCAGTACTTC. Its translation is CASTQTGSYGQYF.

Many counts were recorded for this clonotype. CDR3 in DNA: TGTGCCAGCAGTTTACAAAAGGGCTTGGGCAATCAGCCCCAGCATTTT. Protein: CASSLQKGLGNQPQHF. The rearrangement links TRBV28 to TRBJ1-5; no definite D call. The CDR3 covers 16 residues. CDR1 and CDR2 from the germline V gene are MDHEN and SYDVKM. The V end was cut by 2 bases, the J end by 2 bases, with 13 bases between.

This clonotype was seen only once. CDR3: CASSQELRGGTDTQYF. The CDR3 region has the DNA TGTGCCAGCAGCCAAGAATTGCGGGGGGGCACAGATACGCAGTATTTT. The chain uses TRBV3-1 and TRBJ2-3; 8 nucleotides line up with TRBD2. V was pared by 0 bases and J by 1 base, with 3 bases of the junction left unmatched. Germline CDR1 is LGHDT and CDR2 is YNNKEL (reference sequence). CDR3 length: 16 residues.

This clonotype has only a few counts. This may come from a read error, since a much larger clone is one base off. The rearrangement joins TRBV20-1 to TRBJ2-1; D is perhaps TRBD2 (6 bases). Trimming took 5 bases from V and 10 from J, leaving 18 bases between them. The CDR3 spans 13 residues. Germline CDR1 is DFQATT and CDR2 is SNEGSKA (reference sequence). This chain's CDR3 is CSAWGNRGWEQFF. The CDR3 DNA reads TGCAGTGCTTGGGGTAATCGGGGGTGGGAGCAGTTCTTC.

As regards this clonotype: A much larger clone sits a single nucleotide away, making a read error possible. This chain links TRBV9 with TRBJ2-5; D perhaps matches TRBD1 (6 bases). The CDR3 is 15 residues long. The V end was cut by 2 bases, the J end by 11 bases, with 22 bases between. The germline V gene encodes CDR1 SGDLS and CDR2 YYNGEE. The CDR3 region has the DNA TGTGCCAGCAGCGTGGAGCTTGGGTGGGACAATGAGCAGTACTTC. Translation: CASSVELGWDNEQYF.

This clonotype was counted at least ten times. The gene calls are TRBV5-1 and TRBJ1-1, with D possibly being TRBD1 (5 bases). This CDR3 contains 14 residues. Germline CDR1 is SGHRS and CDR2 is YFSETQ. Trimming shortened V by 4 bases and J by 4 bases, and 14 bases separated the two germline ends. For the CDR3, the DNA is TGCGCCAGCAGCCCTGGACATTCCTCCACTGAAGCTTTCTTT. Translated, it gives CASSPGHSSTEAFF.